This TCR beta chain was sequenced in a study of cytomegalovirus exposure and HLA in healthy donors. Study overall: From HLA-typed donors, an early data release held some 91 million unique TCRs. Findings and caveats of the study: Among TCR sequences, most were rare, though some public TCRs appeared in many donors. Highly shared sequence variants in one cluster were likely a sequencing artifact.

Donors had nominal health at sampling but likely had unrecorded immune exposures. This CDR3 region has 15 residues. The germline V gene encodes CDR1 SGHVS and CDR2 FQNEAQ. J gave up 4 bases and V 4 bases, and 6 bases lay outside the gene matches. It was with 60 Vbeta and 13 Jbeta primers that the PCR ran. Produced via immunoSEQ multiplex PCR; TCRdb's table is partial and in-frame only. There are 150,000 to 200,000 clones in the sample; about four fifths occur only once, and approximately 1.1% lies in the top ten. About this clone: The antigen remains unidentified.

The sample consisted of PBMCs. The chain joins TRBV7-8 to TRBJ2-1, with 8 bases fitting TRBD1. The receptor's source is a woman between 40 and 50 years old in good health and CMV-seronegative. CDR3 loop: CASSYDRGEYNEQFF. The CDR3, as DNA: TGTGCCAGCAGCTACGACAGGGGAGAATACAATGAGCAGTTCTTC.